This T cell receptor (beta chain) was captured by sequencing in a study of blood T cell repertoires in COVID-19. Per the authors' pipeline: Amplification of reference gene primers provided the estimated nucleated cell counts. Assay used: immunoSEQ multiplex PCR; TCRdb lists only in-frame clones, some missing. D and trimming come from the DNA, and the V and J calls and clone size come from that table. The sample has about 180,000 clones, 84% seen once. The CDR3 is 14 amino acids. V was trimmed by 2 bases and J by 2 bases, leaving 9 bases between them. Germline-derived CDR1 and CDR2 are SGHTA and FQGNSA.

Input material: peripheral blood. The clonotype originates from a human donor in a cohort sampled during active COVID-19. The V call is TRBV7-2, the J call TRBJ2-5, with D hard to call. Here the CDR3 reads CASSLLTSQETQYF. CDR3 in DNA: TGTGCCAGCAGCTTACTGACATCACAAGAGACCCAGTACTTC.